This T cell receptor (beta chain) originates from a study of CD8+ T cells in alopecia areata. In its sample, this clone was seen a few times. Its matching antigen is unknown. Germline V gene sequence: CDR1 MDHEN, CDR2 SYDVKM. V dropped 6 bases and J dropped 0 bases, with 16 bases sitting between them. This CDR3 region has 16 residues. Study conclusions and caveats: Relative to normal scalp, lesional scalp, especially alopecia totalis/universalis, showed higher clonality.

Extracted RNA was reverse transcribed, and the resulting cDNA served as sequencing template. Libraries were prepared by immunoSEQ multiplex PCR; TCRdb keeps only in-frame clonotypes and omits some of them. The sample consists of 150,000 or so clones, more than 45% of them appearing once. The sequence was collected from a human donor with alopecia areata. The chain links TRBV28 to TRBJ2-3; possible D gene TRBD1, 6 bases. The sample was CD4+ T cells sorted from blood. The CDR3 bases are TGTGCCAGCAGCACACCGCAGGGGACCAGCACAGATACGCAGTATTTT. It translates to CASSTPQGTSTDTQYF. Full variable domain (remainder filled in from reference TRBV28 and TRBJ2-3): DVKVTQSSRYLVKRTGEKVFLECVQDMDHENMFWYRQDPGLGLRLIYFSYDVKMKEKGDIPEGYSVSREKKERFSLILESASTNQTSMYLCASSTPQGTSTDTQYFGPGTRLTVL.